These 20 T cell receptor beta chains were all obtained from the same sample, sequenced in a study of blood T cell repertoires in COVID-19. The repertoire was sequenced with immunoSEQ multiplex PCR; TCRdb's copy has only in-frame clones and lacks some. The sample holds approximately 46,000 clones, around 88% seen once. The sample was peripheral blood. All receptors come from a human donor in a cohort sampled during active COVID-19.

V is TRBV19 and J is TRBJ1-6; 7 nucleotides align to TRBD1. Germline loops: CDR1 LNHDA, CDR2 SQIVND (reference sequence). This CDR3 is 14 amino acids long. After removal of 8 bases from V and 7 bases from J, the junction contained 8 bases not matched to a gene. The CDR3 DNA follows: TGTGCCAGTGGAACCGGGACAGAGAATTCACCCCTCCACTTT. Amino acids: CASGTGTENSPLHF.

This sequence joins TRBV7-2 and TRBJ2-3; the D gene is possibly TRBD2 (6 bases). V lost 0 bases and J 2 bases, leaving 12 bases between the germline ends. The CDR3 sequence is 16 residues long. Germline CDR1 and CDR2: SGHTA and FQGNSA. CDR3 sequence: CASSLAPAGTTDTQYF. The CDR3 DNA sequence: TGTGCCAGCAGCTTAGCGCCGGCGGGGACCACAGATACGCAGTATTTT.

The chain uses TRBV5-1 and TRBJ2-7, with 7 bases fitting TRBD2. CDR1 is SGHRS and CDR2 is YFSETQ in the germline V gene. The CDR3 extends over 15 amino acids. V trimming: 0 bases; J trimming: 1 base; junction bases outside the gene matches: 4. CDR3 sequence reads: CASSLVTGGSYEQYF. The CDR3 DNA sequence: TGCGCCAGCAGCTTGGTGACGGGAGGATCCTACGAGCAGTACTTC. Variable domain in full (rest from reference TRBV5-1 and TRBJ2-7): KAGVTQTPRYLIKTRGQQVTLSCSPISGHRSVSWYQQTPGQGLQFLFEYFSETQRNKGNFPGRFSGRQFSNSRSEMNVSTLELGDSALYLCASSLVTGGSYEQYFGPGTRLTVT.

The rearrangement links TRBV5-4 to TRBJ2-7; 11 bases line up with TRBD1. This CDR3 is built from 12 residues. The germline CDR1 and CDR2 sequences are SGHNT and YYREEE (reference sequence). Trimming cost V 7 bases and J 5 bases; bases outside gene matches: 2. The CDR3: CASGTGGNEQYF. DNA of the CDR3: TGTGCCAGCGGGACAGGGGGTAACGAGCAGTACTTC.

V is TRBV3-1 (or the pseudogene TRBV3-2) and J is TRBJ2-7; 10 bases agree with TRBD2. V lost 2 bases to trimming and J lost 5 bases; unmatched junction nucleotides: 3. The CDR3 consists of 14 residues. The germline CDR1 and CDR2 sequences are LGHDT and YNNKEL (reference sequence). The DNA of the CDR3 is TGTGCCAGCAGCCAACTAGCGGGAGCCCACGAGCAGTACTTC. Residues: CASSQLAGAHEQYF.

This chain joins TRBV4-3 and TRBJ1-1, with a tentative D call TRBD1 (6 bases). V gave up 0 bases and J gave up 11 bases, with 13 bases separating them. This CDR3 spans 13 amino acids. The germline CDR1 and CDR2 sequences are LGHNA and YSLEER. In nucleotides, the CDR3 is TGCGCCAGCAGCCAAGACCGACAGGCTACGGCTTTCTTT. The encoded protein is CASSQDRQATAFF.

V usage is TRBV6-5 and J usage is TRBJ1-2, with D possibly being TRBD1 (5 bases). Germline-derived CDR1 and CDR2 are MNHEY and SVGAGI. CDR3 size: 12 residues. Trimming stripped 7 bases from V and 7 bases from J, with 13 bases between. The CDR3 sequence: CASTNGGGGYTF. For the CDR3, the DNA is TGTGCCAGCACCAATGGGGGAGGTGGCTACACCTTC.

V is TRBV5-1 and J is TRBJ2-1, with a possible D match to TRBD2 (6 bases). Germline values: CDR1 SGHRS, CDR2 YFSETQ. The CDR3 totals 15 residues. V dropped 0 bases and J dropped 3 bases, with 10 bases sitting between them. The chain's CDR3 is CASSLEGTFYNEQFF. The CDR3 DNA is TGCGCCAGCAGCTTGGAGGGGACTTTCTACAATGAGCAGTTCTTC.

V gene TRBV18 combines with J gene TRBJ1-1, with 7 positions matching TRBD1. This CDR3 contains 16 residues. Germline assignment: CDR1 KGHSH and CDR2 LQKENI. Trimming cost V 4 bases and J 1 base; bases outside gene matches: 9. CDR3 protein: CASSLDRVGPNTEAFF. The CDR3 bases are TGTGCCAGCTCACTCGACAGGGTTGGCCCGAACACTGAAGCTTTCTTT. The full variable domain, with the rest looked up from reference TRBV18 and TRBJ1-1, is NAGVMQNPRHLVRRRGQEARLRCSPMKGHSHVYWYRQLPEEGLKFMVYLQKENIIDESGMPKERFSAEFPKEGPSILRIQQVVRGDSAAYFCASSLDRVGPNTEAFFGQGTRLTVV.

The chain combines TRBV3-1 (or the pseudogene TRBV3-2) with TRBJ2-3, with TRBD2 matching over 7 bases. Germline values: CDR1 LGHDT, CDR2 YNNKEL (reference sequence). The CDR3 runs to 17 residues. After removal of 3 bases from V and 2 bases from J, the junction contained 11 bases not matched to a gene. CDR3 bases: TGTGCCAGCAGCCACACCCCAGAACTAGCGAACACAGATACGCAGTATTTT. Protein sequence: CASSHTPELANTDTQYF.

The CDR3 protein is CASSYGGRDQETQYF. In nucleotides, the CDR3 is TGTGCCAGCAGTTACGGAGGCCGGGACCAAGAGACCCAGTACTTC. V gene TRBV6-2 or TRBV6-3 combines with J gene TRBJ2-5; a possible D gene is TRBD2 (5 bases). V shed 2 bases and J shed 0 bases, with 10 bases lying between them. This CDR3 is built from 15 residues. In germline, CDR1 is MNHEY, CDR2 SVGEGT.

The V call is TRBV9, the J call TRBJ2-7, with TRBD2 matching 7 bases. The germline V gene encodes CDR1 SGDLS and CDR2 YYNGEE. V trimming: 0 bases; J trimming: 5 bases; junction bases outside the gene matches: 5. The length of the CDR3 is 14 residues. The DNA for the CDR3 is TGTGCCAGCAGCGTAGGCGGGAGAATCGACGAGCAGTACTTC. Translation: CASSVGGRIDEQYF.

J is TRBJ2-1 and V is TRBV6-5; D is ambiguous. CDR1 MNHEY and CDR2 SVGAGI come from the germline V gene. The CDR3 covers 15 residues. The V and J ends lost 10 bases and 0 bases respectively, with 16 bases between them. CDR3: CATSSEKASYNEQFF. For the CDR3, the DNA is TGTGCCACCTCGTCCGAGAAAGCCTCCTACAATGAGCAGTTCTTC.

V and J are TRBV5-6 and TRBJ2-2, with TRBD2 matching 8 bases. Germline loops: CDR1 SGHDT, CDR2 YYEEEE. The CDR3 is made up of 17 amino acids. After removal of 0 bases from V and 0 bases from J, the junction contained 4 bases not matched to a gene. The CDR3 is CASSLVTSGTNTGELFF. The CDR3 DNA sequence: TGTGCCAGCAGCTTGGTTACTAGCGGAACGAACACCGGGGAGCTGTTTTTT.

The chain combines TRBV6-5 with TRBJ1-3; 7 nucleotides line up with TRBD1. The CDR3 extends over 16 amino acids. Germline CDR1 and CDR2: MNHEY and SVGAGI. V trimming: 0 bases; J trimming: 2 bases; junction bases outside the gene matches: 4. The CDR3 DNA reads TGTGCCAGCAGTTACTCGAAGAGGGGGCCTGGAAACACCATATATTTT. Translation: CASSYSKRGPGNTIYF.

The chain has TRBV3-1 (or the pseudogene TRBV3-2) and TRBJ1-2, with D unclear. The CDR3 is 13 amino acids. Between the trimmed V and J ends, which lost 1 base and 8 bases, there was a span of 11 bases. Germline V lookup: CDR1 LGHDT, CDR2 YNNKEL (reference sequence). The CDR3 region has the DNA TGTGCCAGCAGCCAAGGACAAACGAGAGGCTACACCTTC. Translated: CASSQGQTRGYTF.

The chain recombines TRBV4-2 with TRBJ2-1; a possible D gene is TRBD2 (5 bases). The CDR3 runs 16 residues. Trimming pared 0 bases from V and 3 bases from J, leaving 12 bases between. CDR1 LGHNA and CDR2 YNFKEQ come from the germline V gene. This CDR3 is CASSQDRRTLYNEQFF. The CDR3 nucleotides are TGTGCCAGCAGCCAAGATCGCAGGACTCTCTACAATGAGCAGTTCTTC.

The chain combines TRBV6-5 with TRBJ1-1; D is uncertain. V shed 3 bases and J shed 3 bases, with 8 bases lying between them. The length of the CDR3 is 13 residues. Germline V gene lookup returns CDR1 MNHEY and CDR2 SVGAGI. The chain's CDR3 is CASSYTRDTEAFF. The CDR3 DNA sequence: TGTGCCAGCAGTTATACGAGGGACACTGAAGCTTTCTTT.

This chain links TRBV28 with TRBJ1-2, with D unclear. V was cut by 6 bases and J by 4 bases, with 15 bases left in between. Germline V gives CDR1 MDHEN, CDR2 SYDVKM. The CDR3 spans 14 residues. CDR3: CASSRVAGFYGYTF. The CDR3 nucleotides read TGTGCCAGCAGCCGAGTCGCAGGATTCTATGGCTACACCTTC.

V and J are TRBV7-2 and TRBJ1-1, with D maybe TRBD1 (6 bases). In germline, CDR1 is SGHTA, CDR2 FQGNSA. The CDR3 covers 13 residues. V was cut by 8 bases and J by 1 base, with 11 bases left in between. CDR3: CASGSQGNTEAFF. Here the CDR3 DNA reads TGTGCCAGCGGATCACAGGGGAACACTGAAGCTTTCTTT.